The clone carrying this T cell receptor (beta chain) was seen only once. The antigen is not known. At one boundary the junction diverges from the germline segment, which might be a read error. The data were obtained in a study of tumor and adjacent non-tumor tissue in lung cancer. Overall study context: The cohort had 12 adenocarcinoma, 2 squamous cell and 1 small cell patients. Study-wide results and caveats: Significantly higher TCR diversity was found in tumor than normal lung. In normal lung, the top 100 clones were significantly more dominant than in tumor.

TCRbeta libraries were built with three rounds of nested PCR, modified from ARM-PCR. In TCRdb, the multiplex PCR reads were re-called with MiXCR into one record per CDR3 protein. Found here are more than 60,000 distinct CDR3 sequences, around four fifths of them singletons; the top ten hold roughly 12%. This sample's RNA came from whole unsorted tissue. This CDR3 spans 13 amino acids. Germline values: CDR1 SGHNT, CDR2 YENEEA. The chain has TRBV11-3 and TRBJ2-7; TRBD2 is a possible D gene (6 bases). Material for sequencing was lung tumor tissue. This receptor was taken from a woman aged 45-65 years with non-small cell lung cancer. This chain's CDR3 is CASRLRRGYEQHF. Written as DNA, the CDR3 is TGTGCAAGCAGGTTGAGGAGGGGCTACGAGCAGCACTTC.